The present T cell receptor beta chain was sequenced within a study of regulatory T cells in long-lasting Graves disease. The sample's time point: newly diagnosed GD, antithyroid drugs for less than 3 months. Extracted PBMC RNA gave rise to the TCR library. The length of the CDR3 is 14 residues. J lost 4 bases, V lost 5 bases, and 3 bases had no gene match. Germline CDR1 is SEHNR and CDR2 is FQNEAQ (reference sequence). The sample holds many counts of this clonotype. The antigen is not known. General study results and limits: The study found persistent patients shared more public clonotypes (approximately 2,700) than new patients (about 990). It was peripheral blood alone, not thyroid tissue, that was studied.

The authors built TCR beta libraries using iRepertoire HTBI primers and Arm-PCR of CDR3 regions. TCRdb used MiXCR to reprocess the multiplex PCR reads, holding one entry per CDR3 protein. Of some 320,000 distinct CDR3 sequences listed, about a sixth were seen once; the top ten hold around 36%. The specimen comprised peripheral blood mononuclear cells (PBMCs), sampled at new diagnosis, from a patient treated with antithyroid drugs. The sequence derives from a female donor with Graves disease. This chain uses TRBV7-9 with TRBJ1-4, with TRBD1 matching over 8 bases. The CDR3 DNA follows: TGTGCCAGCAGCACAACAGGGGGTAATGAAAAACTGTTTTTT. This sequence encodes CASSTTGGNEKLFF.